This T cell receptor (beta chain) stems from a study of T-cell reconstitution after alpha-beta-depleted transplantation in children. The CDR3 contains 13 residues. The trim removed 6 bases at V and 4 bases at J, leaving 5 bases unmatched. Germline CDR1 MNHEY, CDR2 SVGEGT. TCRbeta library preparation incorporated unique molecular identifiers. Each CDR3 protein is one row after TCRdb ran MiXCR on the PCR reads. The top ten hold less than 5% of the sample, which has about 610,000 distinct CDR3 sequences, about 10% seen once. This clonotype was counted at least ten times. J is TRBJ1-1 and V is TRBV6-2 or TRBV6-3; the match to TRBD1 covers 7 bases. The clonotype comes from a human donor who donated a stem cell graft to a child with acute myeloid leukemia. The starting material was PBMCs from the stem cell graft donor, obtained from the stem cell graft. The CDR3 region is CASSRQGGTEAFF. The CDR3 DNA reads TGTGCCAGCAGCCGACAGGGTGGCACTGAAGCTTTCTTT.